The 24 T cell receptor beta chains in this list originate from one sample, sequenced in a study of Ad26.COV2.S vaccination and SARS-CoV-2 variants. Clones were sequenced by immunoSEQ multiplex PCR, and TCRdb holds only the in-frame ones, with some missing. The sample holds around 270,000 clones; about 83% are singletons and the top ten take approximately 3%. Treatment noted: 19 received Ad26.COV2.S at low or high dose, single or two shots; several received placebo; per-sample allocation not given. The samples were gathered on day 63 after the first injection of vaccine or placebo. This material consisted of peripheral blood, taken in a trial of Ad26.COV2.S vaccine versus placebo. The receptor source for this set is a person between 18 and 60 years old who received the Ad26.COV2.S COVID-19 vaccine or a placebo.

DNA of the CDR3: TGTGCCAGCAGGTCAACCGGGACAGGGGTGTGGAGCAATCAGCCCCAGCATTTT. It specifies CASRSTGTGVWSNQPQHF. V usage is TRBV6-4 and J usage is TRBJ1-5; 10 nucleotides agree with TRBD1. Germline loops: CDR1 MRHNA, CDR2 SNTAGT. CDR3 length: 18 amino acids. V trimming: 6 bases; J trimming: 1 base; junction bases outside the gene matches: 12.

This clone has a handful of counts. The chain is built from TRBV4-1 and TRBJ2-2; D ambiguous. The V gene's germline CDR1 is MGHRA and CDR2 YSYEKL. V was clipped by 7 bases and J by 6 bases, with 12 bases between them. This CDR3 contains 13 residues. CDR3 nucleotide sequence: TGCGCCAGCACCCACAGAGTTCCCGGGGAGCTGTTTTTT. It translates to CASTHRVPGELFF.

This clone was observed once. The chain is built from TRBV15 and TRBJ1-2; 7 bases agree with TRBD1. V lost 3 bases, J lost 4 bases, and 5 bases stayed unmatched. The CDR3 length is 14 residues. Per germline, CDR1 LNHNV and CDR2 YYDKDF (reference sequence). The CDR3 sequence: CATSSLQGGYGYTF. In nucleotides, the CDR3 is TGTGCCACCAGCAGTCTCCAGGGGGGCTATGGCTACACCTTC.

The rearrangement uses TRBV7-6 and TRBJ2-2; D gene ambiguous. The CDR3 sequence is 15 residues long. The V gene lost 5 bases and the J gene lost 6 bases, with 16 bases spanning the gap. CDR1 SGHVS and CDR2 FNYEAQ come from the germline V gene. The CDR3 here is CASSQTRSIPGELFF. In DNA, the CDR3 is TGTGCCAGCAGCCAAACCCGTTCTATCCCCGGGGAGCTGTTTTTT.

As to this clone: Other DNA sequences within the sample encode an identical CDR3. This chain joins TRBV6-6 and TRBJ1-2, with TRBD1 identical over 7 bases. Trimming at V came to 8 bases and at J to 3 bases, leaving 6 bases not matched to a gene. Germline CDR1 MNHNY, CDR2 SVGAGI (reference sequence). The CDR3 has 13 amino acids. The chain's CDR3 is CASSPTGDYGYTF. CDR3 in DNA: TGTGCCAGCTCCCCCACAGGGGACTATGGCTACACCTTC.

The rearrangement joins TRBV18 to TRBJ1-5; unclear D gene. Looked up from germline, CDR1 is KGHSH and CDR2 is LQKENI. V gave up 6 bases and J gave up 3 bases, with 12 bases separating them. This CDR3 contains 14 residues. The CDR3 loop is CASSTHPDNQPQHF. In DNA, the CDR3 is TGTGCCAGCTCCACGCACCCCGACAATCAGCCCCAGCATTTT.

This sequence joins TRBV6-1 and TRBJ2-1; 8 bases match TRBD1. The CDR3 has 16 amino acids. V lost 2 bases and J lost 8; bases outside the gene matches: 11. Looked up from germline, CDR1 is MNHNS and CDR2 is SASEGT. The CDR3 reads CASSEPGQGTRDEQFF. The CDR3 nucleotides read TGTGCCAGCAGTGAACCCGGACAGGGAACCCGCGATGAGCAGTTCTTC.

The V gene is TRBV4-3, the J gene TRBJ2-2; 10 nucleotides agree with TRBD1. The CDR3 covers 15 residues. The germline V gene encodes CDR1 LGHNA and CDR2 YSLEER. J gave up 7 bases and V 2 bases, and 4 bases lay outside the gene matches. The CDR3 reads CASSQWDRGGGELFF. The DNA of the CDR3 is TGCGCCAGCAGCCAATGGGACAGGGGCGGCGGGGAGCTGTTTTTT.

This chain uses TRBV6-2 or TRBV6-3 with TRBJ1-5; D ambiguous. Germline loops: CDR1 MNHEY, CDR2 SVGEGT. Trimming cost V 4 bases and J 2 bases, with 15 bases left between them. The CDR3 is made up of 16 amino acids. In DNA, the CDR3 is TGTGCCAGCAGTTCCCCCTTGGAGGTGGGCAATCAGCCCCAGCATTTT. Protein sequence: CASSSPLEVGNQPQHF.

This chain uses TRBV4-3 with TRBJ1-5; tentatively, D is TRBD1 (5 bases). Germline V gene sequence: CDR1 LGHNA, CDR2 YSLEER. V was cut by 4 bases and J by 1 base, with 17 bases left in between. The CDR3 contains 17 residues. In DNA, the CDR3 is TGCGCCAGCAGCCGATCTCTCACCGGGGGGAGCAATCAGCCCCAGCATTTT. It is translated as CASSRSLTGGSNQPQHF.

V gene TRBV6-5 combines with J gene TRBJ1-4; D may be TRBD1 (6 bases). Trimming removed 8 bases at V and 8 bases at J, with 12 bases between. Per the germline V gene, CDR1 is MNHEY and CDR2 is SVGAGI. The CDR3 runs 12 residues. The CDR3 bases are TGTGCCAGCTGGGTTGGGACAGAAAAACTGTTTTTT. Protein product: CASWVGTEKLFF.

The chain joins TRBV7-9 to TRBJ2-2; a weak D match, TRBD1 (6 bases). In germline, CDR1 is SEHNR, CDR2 FQNEAQ (reference sequence). The length of the CDR3 is 16 residues. Deletions cut 3 bases from V and 0 bases from J, with 11 bases between. The CDR3 coding sequence is TGTGCCAGCAGCTTGCCTCAGGGGACGAACACCGGGGAGCTGTTTTTT. Translating gives CASSLPQGTNTGELFF.

This chain connects TRBV7-6 to TRBJ2-2; 13 positions match TRBD2. Germline loops: CDR1 SGHVS, CDR2 FNYEAQ. The J segment lost 7 bases and the V segment lost 5 bases, leaving 7 bases of the junction unmatched. There are 16 residues in the CDR3. As DNA, the CDR3 is TGTGCCAGCAGCGCACTAGCGGGAGGGCCAAGCGGGGAGCTGTTTTTT. Translating it yields CASSALAGGPSGELFF.

The chain joins TRBV10-3 to TRBJ2-1; the match to TRBD2 covers 11 bases. There are 20 residues in the CDR3. CDR1 and CDR2 (germline): ENHRY, SYGVKD. V was clipped by 2 bases and J by 0 bases; unmatched bases: 12. CDR3 protein: CAISERLAGPRMSSYNEQFF. DNA for the CDR3: TGTGCCATCAGTGAGCGACTAGCGGGACCGAGAATGAGCTCCTACAATGAGCAGTTCTTC.

This clone appeared once. The V gene is TRBV4-3, the J gene TRBJ2-7; D possibly corresponds to TRBD1 (6 bases). Trimming left V 4 bases short and J 5 bases short, with 18 bases between. CDR1 is LGHNA and CDR2 is YSLEER in the germline V gene. The CDR3 has 15 amino acids. CDR3 amino acids: CASSLVGAGEHEQYF. CDR3 DNA sequence: TGCGCCAGCAGCCTTGTCGGAGCAGGGGAACACGAGCAGTACTTC.

V and J are TRBV4-3 and TRBJ1-1; TRBD1 matches 10 bases. The CDR3 is made up of 16 amino acids. Germline lookup yields CDR1 LGHNA and CDR2 YSLEER. Trimming removed 3 bases from V and 3 bases from J; junction bases left unmatched: 7. The CDR3 loop is CASSQDTGTGDTEAFF. CDR3 nucleotides: TGCGCCAGCAGCCAGGATACCGGGACAGGGGACACTGAAGCTTTCTTT.

This chain joins TRBV6-4 and TRBJ2-1; 10 bases are a match to TRBD2. Looked up from germline, CDR1 is MRHNA and CDR2 is SNTAGT. This CDR3 has 14 amino acids. V was clipped by 5 bases and J by 3 bases; unmatched bases: 1. The CDR3 region has the DNA TGTGCCAGCAGTCGGACTAGCGGCTACAATGAGCAGTTCTTC. Translating gives CASSRTSGYNEQFF.

This chain links TRBV7-2 with TRBJ1-4; 9 bases fit TRBD1. Germline CDR1 SGHTA, CDR2 FQGNSA. There are 15 residues in the CDR3. V lost 1 base, J lost 7 bases, and 4 bases stayed unmatched. The CDR3 sequence: CASSLGDRELEKLFF. Written as DNA, the CDR3 is TGTGCCAGCAGCTTAGGGGACAGGGAACTTGAAAAACTGTTTTTT. Full variable domain (remainder filled in from reference TRBV7-2 and TRBJ1-4): GAGVSQSPSNKVTEKGKDVELRCDPISGHTALYWYRQSLGQGLEFLIYFQGNSAPDKSGLPSDRFSAERTGGSVSTLTIQRTQQEDSAVYLCASSLGDRELEKLFFGSGTQLSVL.

V is TRBV27 and J is TRBJ2-7, with a tentative D call TRBD1 (5 bases). The CDR3 sequence is 12 residues long. Trimming removed 8 bases from V and 5 bases from J, with 13 bases in between. The germline gives CDR1 MNHEY, CDR2 SMNVEV (reference sequence). Here the CDR3 DNA reads TGTGCCAGCGTCCAGGGTTCGGACGAGCAGTACTTC. Amino acids: CASVQGSDEQYF.

This clone has only one observation. The rearrangement uses TRBV5-6 and TRBJ1-1; D might be TRBD1 (6 bases). The V gene's germline CDR1 is SGHDT and CDR2 YYEEEE. V was trimmed by 4 bases and J by 7 bases, leaving 11 bases between them. The length of the CDR3 is 12 residues. The CDR3 here is CASSGGVDEAFF. The DNA for the CDR3 is TGTGCCAGCAGCGGGGGCGTCGATGAAGCTTTCTTT.

The V gene is TRBV6-5, the J gene TRBJ2-7; 8 bases match TRBD1. V lost 6 bases and J lost 5; bases outside the gene matches: 6. Germline values: CDR1 MNHEY, CDR2 SVGAGI. This CDR3 contains 13 residues. The CDR3 loop reads CASSRQGRDEQYF. The CDR3 DNA sequence: TGTGCCAGCAGCCGACAGGGGCGCGACGAGCAGTACTTC.

The J gene is TRBJ2-1, the V gene TRBV7-9, with 7 bases identical to TRBD1. The V gene end was trimmed by 10 bases and the J gene end by 2 bases; junction bases not matched to a gene: 5. Germline CDR1 SEHNR, CDR2 FQNEAQ (reference sequence). The CDR3 is made up of 13 amino acids. The CDR3 is CATKQGPYNEQFF. The CDR3 nucleotides read TGTGCCACAAAACAGGGGCCCTACAATGAGCAGTTCTTC.

The chain is built from TRBV7-9 and TRBJ1-5; 9 nucleotides align to TRBD1. From germline, CDR1 is SEHNR and CDR2 FQNEAQ (reference sequence). Trimming took 5 bases from V and 6 from J; bases not matched to a gene: 8. This CDR3 spans 15 amino acids. The CDR3 reads CASSLEGQGLQPQHF. The CDR3 region has the DNA TGTGCCAGCAGCCTAGAGGGACAGGGCCTTCAGCCCCAGCATTTT.

This clone appeared a single time. The chain recombines TRBV7-9 with TRBJ2-4, with no clear D. CDR3 length: 14 amino acids. Germline CDR1 SEHNR, CDR2 FQNEAQ (reference sequence). V gave up 5 bases and J gave up 0 bases, with 8 bases separating them. The CDR3 coding sequence is TGTGCCAGCAGCCCACGGGTAGCCAAAAACATTCAGTACTTC. Encoded protein: CASSPRVAKNIQYF.